One and the same sample provided the 11 T cell receptor beta chains below, sequenced in a study of early T cells in non-severe SARS-CoV-2 infection. TCRdb processed the 5' RACE reads anew with MiXCR; each CDR3 protein has one entry. Among tens of thousands of distinct CDR3 sequences listed, about an eighth were seen once. Input material: whole blood. Every receptor here comes from an adult who was a healthcare worker with PCR-confirmed SARS-CoV-2 infection or an uninfected control (not recorded which).

This clonotype was seen a few times. This chain connects TRBV7-2 to TRBJ2-1, with 7 bases aligning to TRBD2. V lost 1 base and J lost 9; bases outside the gene matches: 6. Germline V gene sequence: CDR1 SGHTA, CDR2 FQGNSA. The CDR3 consists of 14 residues. The CDR3 here is CASSLGREDGEQFF. CDR3 in DNA: TGTGCCAGCAGCTTAGGTCGGGAGGACGGTGAGCAGTTCTTC.

This clonotype was picked up a small number of times. The chain links TRBV5-4 to TRBJ1-1; D not certain. CDR1 and CDR2 from the germline V gene are SGHNT and YYREEE (reference sequence). Trimming stripped 0 bases from V and 11 bases from J, with 11 bases between. This CDR3 has 12 amino acids. CDR3 protein: CASSLGAQRAFF. CDR3 coding DNA: TGTGCCAGCAGCTTGGGGGCACAGAGGGCTTTCTTT.

This clonotype has ten or more counts. V and J are TRBV28 and TRBJ1-2; D call uncertain. From germline, CDR1 is MDHEN and CDR2 SYDVKM. This CDR3 region has 12 residues. The V gene lost 0 bases and the J gene lost 8 bases, with 7 bases spanning the gap. The CDR3 nucleotides read TGTGCCAGCAGTTTATGGACGCTGGGCTACACCTTC. Amino acid sequence: CASSLWTLGYTF.

This clonotype was seen at least ten times. V usage is TRBV5-1 and J usage is TRBJ2-5; TRBD1 matches at 9 bases. Germline-derived CDR1 and CDR2 are SGHRS and YFSETQ. V trimming: 3 bases; J trimming: 4 bases; junction bases outside the gene matches: 10. The CDR3 runs to 16 residues. CDR3: CASSSRDRAALETQYF. For the CDR3, the DNA is TGCGCCAGCAGCTCCCGGGACAGGGCTGCGTTAGAGACCCAGTACTTC.

The CDR3 nucleotides are TGCGCCAGCAGCTTGGCTGGGTACCAAGAGACCCAGTACTTC. Translation gives CASSLAGYQETQYF. The chain links TRBV5-1 to TRBJ2-5; D remains ambiguous. The CDR3 totals 14 residues. Germline assignment: CDR1 SGHRS and CDR2 YFSETQ. Trimming pared 0 bases from V and 0 bases from J, leaving 6 bases between.

This sequence joins TRBV6-6 and TRBJ1-2; 7 nucleotides line up with TRBD1. Germline assignment: CDR1 MNHNY and CDR2 SVGAGI (reference sequence). V trimming: 6 bases; J trimming: 0 bases; junction bases outside the gene matches: 10. The CDR3 contains 16 residues. CDR3 bases: TGTGCCAGCAGCCCGACAGGGCCTGAAGCTAACTATGGCTACACCTTC. Protein sequence: CASSPTGPEANYGYTF.

This clonotype has ten or more counts. J is TRBJ1-5 and V is TRBV2, with 8 positions matching TRBD1. After removal of 6 bases from V and 5 bases from J, the junction contained 6 bases not matched to a gene. The CDR3 runs 14 residues. Germline CDR1 and CDR2: SNHLY and FYNNEI. This CDR3 is CASRVGQGYQPQHF. The CDR3 DNA is TGTGCCAGCAGGGTAGGACAGGGTTATCAGCCCCAGCATTTT.

There are many counts of this clonotype. The chain recombines TRBV20-1 with TRBJ2-5; 9 bases agree with TRBD1. This CDR3 spans 13 amino acids. The germline V gene has CDR1 DFQATT and CDR2 SNEGSKA (reference sequence). V was clipped by 6 bases and J by 5 bases; unmatched bases: 7. CDR3 bases: TGCAGTGCCCGAGGGACAGGGTTGGAGACCCAGTACTTC. It encodes CSARGTGLETQYF.

This clonotype was observed a handful of times. V and J are TRBV6-6 and TRBJ1-6; perhaps TRBD1 as D (5 bases). Looked up from germline, CDR1 is MNHNY and CDR2 is SVGAGI (reference sequence). This CDR3 is built from 13 residues. The CDR3 nucleotides read TGTGCAACCTCGGCAGGGTTTAATTCACCCCTCCACTTT. This gives the protein CATSAGFNSPLHF.

This clonotype was recorded at least ten times. A much more abundant neighbour one base away suggests this may be a read error. The rearrangement uses TRBV29-1 and TRBJ2-7; 7 nucleotides match TRBD1. CDR1 and CDR2 (germline): SQVTM, ANQGSEA. V trimming: 4 bases; J trimming: 2 bases; junction bases outside the gene matches: 8. This CDR3 spans 14 amino acids. CDR3 region: CSVGKPGTAYEQYF. The DNA of the CDR3 is TGCAGCGTTGGAAAACCCGGGACAGCCTACGAGCAGTACTTC.

The V gene is TRBV24-1, the J gene TRBJ2-1; 10 bases are a match to TRBD2. V shed 4 bases and J 3 bases; nucleotides not matched to a gene: 5. Germline loops: CDR1 KGHDR, CDR2 SFDVKD. The CDR3 loop spans 16 amino acids. CDR3 protein: CATSDAIAGGYNEQFF. CDR3 nucleotide sequence: TGTGCCACCAGTGACGCCATAGCGGGGGGCTACAATGAGCAGTTCTTC.